The rows below give T cell receptor beta chains drawn from one sample of a study of hypomethylating agent response in myelodysplastic syndrome. TCRdb keeps only in-frame clones here, not all; method: immunoSEQ multiplex PCR. The sample has 10,000 to 11,000 clones, 83% seen once. Sequencing used bone marrow, obtained before or after starting hypomethylating agent treatment for myelodysplastic syndrome (not recorded which). These receptors were collected from a human donor with myelodysplastic syndrome. CDR3s include the opening cysteine and the closing phenylalanine or tryptophan. The order of the fields is V gene, clone size, D gene, J gene, CDR3 DNA, CDR3 protein. A D gene is named only where the DNA matches it firmly. Clone size is given for some rows only: seen once, a few or many times, or a class if the clone is expanded.

V: TRBV7-9
size: NA
D: TRBD2
J: TRBJ2-1
DNA: TGTGCCAGCAGCACCGGGACTAGCGGGAGCTACAATGAGCAGTTCTTC
CDR3: CASSTGTSGSYNEQFF

V: TRBV6-1
size: NA
D: NA
J: TRBJ1-2
DNA: TGTGCCAGCAGTCTCGGGGGAGAAGGTGGCTATGGCTACACCTTC
CDR3: CASSLGGEGGYGYTF

V: TRBV6-4
size: NA
D: TRBD2
J: TRBJ2-3
DNA: TGTGCCAGCAGTGAGACTAGCGGGGGCACAGATACGCAGTATTTT
CDR3: CASSETSGGTDTQYF

V: TRBV9
size: once
D: NA
J: TRBJ2-7
DNA: TGTGCCAGCAGCGTAGAGGGGGATCGTGAGCAGTACTTC
CDR3: CASSVEGDREQYF

V: TRBV5-1
size: NA
D: NA
J: TRBJ2-3
DNA: TGCGCCAGCAGCTTGACAGGGACTCCAGAAGGGGCGCAGTATTTT
CDR3: CASSLTGTPEGAQYF

V: TRBV19
size: once
D: NA
J: TRBJ2-1
DNA: TGTGCCAGTAGTATTCCCGGGTTGGGCAATGAGCAGTTCTTC
CDR3: CASSIPGLGNEQFF

V: TRBV29-1
size: NA
D: NA
J: TRBJ2-5
DNA: TGCAGCGTTGGGGTAGGGAATGTGAAGACCCAGTACTTC
CDR3: CSVGVGNVKTQYF

V: TRBV7-9
size: NA
D: NA
J: TRBJ2-5
DNA: TGTGCCAGCAGTCGCAGGGTGGGGGAAGTTGAGACCCAGTACTTC
CDR3: CASSRRVGEVETQYF

V: TRBV2
size: NA
D: NA
J: TRBJ1-1
DNA: TGTGCCAGCAGTGAATCCGCGGGAAAGTTATCTGAAGCTTTCTTT
CDR3: CASSESAGKLSEAFF

V: TRBV4-1
size: NA
D: NA
J: TRBJ1-1
DNA: TGCGCCAGCCGTGATGGGCGACCGGGACCGCCTGCTGAAGCTTTCTTT
CDR3: CASRDGRPGPPAEAFF

V: TRBV5-1
size: NA
D: NA
J: TRBJ2-2
DNA: TGCGCCAGCAGCTTGTATCAGGGGTCCGGGGAGCTGTTTTTT
CDR3: CASSLYQGSGELFF

V: TRBV7-3
size: large
D: TRBD1
J: TRBJ1-1
DNA: TGTGCCAGCAGCCCGACAGGGGGGCTTGAAGCTTTCTTT
CDR3: CASSPTGGLEAFF

V: TRBV30
size: NA
D: TRBD1
J: TRBJ2-3
DNA: TGTGCCTGGCTGGACAGGGACTTCACAGATACGCAGTATTTT
CDR3: CAWLDRDFTDTQYF

V: TRBV6-5
size: NA
D: NA
J: TRBJ2-2
DNA: TGTGCCAGCAGTTCTGGAGAGGCGAACACCGGGGAGCTGTTTTTT
CDR3: CASSSGEANTGELFF

V: TRBV10-3
size: once
D: TRBD2
J: TRBJ2-3
DNA: TGTGCCATGGGGGGGGAAGATACGCAGTATTTT
CDR3: CAMGGEDTQYF

V: TRBV4-2
size: NA
D: TRBD2
J: TRBJ2-1
DNA: TGTGCCAGCAGCCAAGACGCTAGCGGGGGCTACAATGAGCAGTTCTTC
CDR3: CASSQDASGGYNEQFF

V: TRBV7-8
size: NA
D: NA
J: TRBJ1-5
DNA: TGTGCCAGCAGCCCCCAACAGGGTAGCAATCAGCCCCAGCATTTT
CDR3: CASSPQQGSNQPQHF

V: TRBV28
size: NA
D: NA
J: TRBJ2-1
DNA: TGTGCCAGCAGTATGGACAGCTCCTACAATGAGCAGTTCTTC
CDR3: CASSMDSSYNEQFF

V: TRBV18
size: NA
D: NA
J: TRBJ2-3
DNA: TGTGCCAGCTCATCCGACAGCACAGATACGCAGTATTTT
CDR3: CASSSDSTDTQYF

V: TRBV18
size: NA
D: NA
J: TRBJ2-7
DNA: TGTGCCAGCTCACCAGGGAGCGCATCCAGGAAAGTCTACGAGCAGTACTTC
CDR3: CASSPGSASRKVYEQYF

V: TRBV7-7
size: NA
D: NA
J: TRBJ2-2
DNA: TGTGCCAGCAGTTGGACAGCGAACACCGGGGAGCTGTTTTTT
CDR3: CASSWTANTGELFF

V: TRBV5-4
size: NA
D: NA
J: TRBJ1-4
DNA: TGTGCCAGCAGCTCTCCAAATGAAAAACTGTTTTTT
CDR3: CASSSPNEKLFF

V: TRBV5-6
size: NA
D: TRBD1
J: TRBJ2-5
DNA: TGTGCCAGCAGCTTGCTCCGGGACAGGGGGCGAGAAGAGACCCAGTACTTC
CDR3: CASSLLRDRGREETQYF

V: TRBV27
size: NA
D: TRBD1
J: TRBJ2-7
DNA: TGTGCCAGCAGGGGGACAGGGGCGGAGGCCTACGAGCAGTACTTC
CDR3: CASRGTGAEAYEQYF

V: TRBV10-2
size: NA
D: NA
J: TRBJ2-7
DNA: TGCGCCAGCAGAGAGACCCCTTTAACCTACGAGCAGTACTTC
CDR3: CASRETPLTYEQYF

V: TRBV5-1
size: NA
D: NA
J: TRBJ2-1
DNA: TGCGCCAGCAGCTTGTGGAAAGTTGGGTACAATGAGCAGTTCTTC
CDR3: CASSLWKVGYNEQFF

V: TRBV4-1
size: NA
D: NA
J: TRBJ1-6
DNA: TGCGCCAGCAGCCAAGGTGCCGAGGGCAGTTGGCCGTCACCCCTCCACTTT
CDR3: CASSQGAEGSWPSPLHF

V: TRBV2
size: few
D: TRBD1
J: TRBJ2-5
DNA: TGTGCCAGCAGTGGACAGGGGATGTTGGGGGAGACCCAGTACTTC
CDR3: CASSGQGMLGETQYF

V: TRBV27
size: NA
D: NA
J: TRBJ2-7
DNA: TGTGCCAGCAGTTCCTTCTCAGGCGCTTACTACGAGCAGTACTTC
CDR3: CASSSFSGAYYEQYF

V: TRBV19
size: NA
D: TRBD1
J: TRBJ1-3
DNA: TGTGCCAGTAGCCCTGACAGGGTAGGCACCATATATTTT
CDR3: CASSPDRVGTIYF

V: TRBV19
size: NA
D: NA
J: TRBJ2-1
DNA: TGTGCCAGTAGTATTGACAGCTACAATGAGCAGTTCTTC
CDR3: CASSIDSYNEQFF

V: TRBV6-1
size: NA
D: TRBD1
J: TRBJ2-7
DNA: TGTGCCAGCAGTGCACTGGGACAGGGTCACGACGAGCAGTACTTC
CDR3: CASSALGQGHDEQYF

V: TRBV2
size: NA
D: NA
J: TRBJ2-5
DNA: TGTGCCAGCCTCAAAGTGGGGGTAGAGACCCAGTACTTC
CDR3: CASLKVGVETQYF

V: TRBV20-1
size: NA
D: NA
J: TRBJ2-5
DNA: TGCAGTGCTAGCCGGGAAGAGACCCAGTACTTC
CDR3: CSASREETQYF

V: TRBV6-1
size: NA
D: NA
J: TRBJ2-1
DNA: TGTGCCAGCAGTGAAAGAACGGGGGCCTACAATGAGCAGTTCTTC
CDR3: CASSERTGAYNEQFF

V: TRBV28
size: NA
D: NA
J: TRBJ1-2
DNA: TGTGCCAGCACCCCTCCAGGGGAGTATGGCTACACCTTC
CDR3: CASTPPGEYGYTF

V: TRBV4-1
size: NA
D: NA
J: TRBJ2-7
DNA: TGCGCCAGCAGCCAGAGGGACGGGTTCTACGAGCAGTACTTC
CDR3: CASSQRDGFYEQYF

V: TRBV5-1
size: NA
D: TRBD1
J: TRBJ1-4
DNA: TGCGCCAGCAGCTTGGTGACAGGGGGTGGAGAAAAACTGTTTTTT
CDR3: CASSLVTGGGEKLFF

V: TRBV30
size: NA
D: NA
J: TRBJ2-7
DNA: TGTGCCTGCACCCGAGACCCTTACGGGTTATACTTC
CDR3: CACTRDPYGLYF

V: TRBV11-3
size: NA
D: TRBD1
J: TRBJ2-2
DNA: TGTGCCAGCAGCCAACCGGGACAGTCGAACACCGGGGAGCTGTTTTTT
CDR3: CASSQPGQSNTGELFF

V: TRBV7-8
size: NA
D: NA
J: TRBJ2-7
DNA: TGTGCCAGCAGCTTAGGCGGAAGCGAGCAGTACTTC
CDR3: CASSLGGSEQYF

V: TRBV11-2
size: NA
D: TRBD2
J: TRBJ2-3
DNA: TGTGCCAGCAGCTTACGTGGGCTAGCGGGAGTAGCAGATACGCAGTATTTT
CDR3: CASSLRGLAGVADTQYF